This TCR beta chain appears in the sequencing data of a study of T cell changes during pregnancy in multiple sclerosis. Profiled with immunoSEQ multiplex PCR; TCRdb holds only in-frame clones, not every one. Of fewer than 150,000 clones in the sample, about 95% were seen once. The specimen comprised peripheral blood, sampled after pregnancy. The sequence came from a female donor with multiple sclerosis, enrolled in a pregnancy study.

The CDR3 region has the DNA TGTGCCAGCAGCCAAAATCCAGTCCGGGACTATGGCTACACCTTC. This codes for CASSQNPVRDYGYTF. The chain joins TRBV14 to TRBJ1-2; the D is unclear. This CDR3 comprises 15 residues. CDR1 and CDR2 (germline): SGHDN, FVKESK. V lost 2 bases and J lost 3, with 13 bases in between.